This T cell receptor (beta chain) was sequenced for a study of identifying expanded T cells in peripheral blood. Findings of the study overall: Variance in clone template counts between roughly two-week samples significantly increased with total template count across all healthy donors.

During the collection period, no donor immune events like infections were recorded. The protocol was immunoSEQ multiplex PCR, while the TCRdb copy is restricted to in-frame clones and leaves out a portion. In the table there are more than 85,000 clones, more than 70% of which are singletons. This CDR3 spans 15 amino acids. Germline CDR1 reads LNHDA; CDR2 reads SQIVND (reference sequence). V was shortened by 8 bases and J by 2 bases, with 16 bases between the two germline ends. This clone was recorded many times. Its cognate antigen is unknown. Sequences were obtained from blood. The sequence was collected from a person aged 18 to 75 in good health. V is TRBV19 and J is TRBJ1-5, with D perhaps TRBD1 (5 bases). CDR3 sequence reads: CASGAGTWGNQPQHF. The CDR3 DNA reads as TGTGCCAGTGGGGCAGGGACCTGGGGCAATCAGCCCCAGCATTTT. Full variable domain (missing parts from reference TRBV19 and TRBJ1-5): DGGITQSPKYLFRKEGQNVTLSCEQNLNHDAMYWYRQDPGQGLRLIYYSQIVNDFQKGDIAEGYSVSREKKESFPLTVTSAQKNPTAFYLCASGAGTWGNQPQHFGDGTRLSIL.